This T cell receptor beta chain emerged from a study of blood T cell repertoires in COVID-19. Study background: COVID-19 samples collected from the United States, Italy and Spain covered acute and convalescent phases. Sample material is recorded as cDNA or gDNA derived from T cells, B-cell-depleted T cells, or PBMCs.

Membership in each cohort depended on participant-reported clinical history. Generated by immunoSEQ multiplex PCR, the TCRdb table keeps only in-frame clones and is missing some. This table has 340,000 or so clones, approximately 83% appearing once. The CDR3 contains 18 residues. Per the germline V gene, CDR1 is SGHKS and CDR2 is YYEKEE (reference sequence). V lost 0 bases, J lost 2 bases, and 11 bases stayed unmatched. Sequenced: PBMCs or T cells enriched from blood (not recorded which). The genes are TRBV5-5 and TRBJ2-7; 10 bases align to TRBD2. This clonotype originated in a middle-aged woman with acute COVID-19. This chain's CDR3 is CASSLARASGSGTYEQYF. CDR3 coding DNA: TGTGCCAGCAGCTTGGCCAGGGCTAGCGGGAGTGGGACCTACGAGCAGTACTTC. Together with reference TRBV5-5 and TRBJ2-7, the CDR3 gives the full variable domain: DAGVTQSPTHLIKTRGQQVTLRCSPISGHKSVSWYQQVLGQGPQFIFQYYEKEERGRGNFPDRFSARQFPNYSSELNVNALLLGDSALYLCASSLARASGSGTYEQYFGPGTRLTVT.